This T cell receptor beta chain was identified during a study of CD8+CD57+ T cells in acquired aplastic anemia. Study-level results: Common to patients and controls were around 30 CD8+ CDR3 sequences.

Germline CDR1 reads SGHDN; CDR2 reads FVKESK. The CDR3 runs 15 residues. V was clipped by 1 base and J by 4 bases, with 11 bases between them. CDR3 and TCR beta VDJ profiling relied on a genomic DNA template. A single record per CDR3 protein comes from TCRdb applying MiXCR to the reads. The profile shows roughly 180,000 distinct CDR3 sequences, over 60% of them singletons. On this clonotype itself: Its matching antigen is unknown.

The source is a human donor with severe aplastic anemia or a healthy control (not recorded which). The sequencing input was sorted CD4+, CD8+, or CD8+CD57+ T cells (not recorded which) from PBMCs. V and J are TRBV14 and TRBJ2-1, with unresolved D. CDR3 protein: CASSQVDSPYNEQFF. The DNA for the CDR3 is TGTGCCAGCAGCCAAGTTGATAGCCCATACAATGAGCAGTTCTTC.